The sequence of this T cell receptor (beta chain) was determined in a study of blood T cell repertoires in COVID-19. Turning to the study itself: Whether acute or convalescent, the COVID-19 samples came from the United States, Italy and Spain. Sample material is recorded as cDNA or gDNA derived from T cells, B-cell-depleted T cells, or PBMCs.

Original handling: Reference gene primer amplification yielded estimated nucleated cell counts. Clones were read by immunoSEQ multiplex PCR, and TCRdb kept only the in-frame ones, dropping some. That table furnishes V, J and clone size, whereas the DNA furnished D and trimming. The data show about 130,000 clones, roughly 80% seen once. The CDR3 covers 15 residues. Trimming took 4 bases from V and 2 from J, leaving 12 bases between them. Germline V gene data show CDR1 as MGHDK and CDR2 as SYGVNS. The material sequenced was peripheral blood. The TCR comes from a woman older than 75 with acute or convalescent COVID-19. The rearrangement links TRBV25-1 to TRBJ1-5, with a tentative D call TRBD1 (6 bases). The CDR3 DNA sequence: TGTGCCAGCAGTGTCACAGGGATAGGCAATCAGCCCCAGCATTTT. Its translation is CASSVTGIGNQPQHF.